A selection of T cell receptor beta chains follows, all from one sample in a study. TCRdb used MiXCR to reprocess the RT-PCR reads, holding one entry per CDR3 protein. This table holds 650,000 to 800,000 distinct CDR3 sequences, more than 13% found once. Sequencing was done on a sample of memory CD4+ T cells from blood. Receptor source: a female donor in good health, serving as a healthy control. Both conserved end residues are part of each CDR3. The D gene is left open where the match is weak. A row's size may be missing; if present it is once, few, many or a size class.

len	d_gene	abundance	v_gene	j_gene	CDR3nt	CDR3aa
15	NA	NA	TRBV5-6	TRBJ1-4	TGTGCCAGCAGCTTGCCAGGTGCAACTAATGAAAAACTGTTTTTT	CASSLPGATNEKLFF
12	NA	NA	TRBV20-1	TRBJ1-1	TGCAGTGCTAAGACAGGGAACACTGAAGCTTTCTTT	CSAKTGNTEAFF
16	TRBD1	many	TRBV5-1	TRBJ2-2	TGCGCCAGCAGCTCTCCGGGACAGCGAAACACCGGGGAGCTGTTTTTT	CASSSPGQRNTGELFF
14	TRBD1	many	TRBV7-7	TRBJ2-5	TGTGCCAGCAGTTTACAGGGGGCTGGGGAGACCCAGTACTTC	CASSLQGAGETQYF
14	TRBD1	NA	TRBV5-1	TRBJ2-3	TGCGCCAGCAGCTTGCCTACAGGGGAAGATACGCAGTATTTT	CASSLPTGEDTQYF
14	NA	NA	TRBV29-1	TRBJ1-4	TGCAGCGTTATGGGGGGGGGCGTTGGTGAAAAACTGTTTTTT	CSVMGGGVGEKLFF
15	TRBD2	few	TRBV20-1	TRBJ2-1	TGCAGTGCTTCCAGCGGACTAGCGGGAGGCTTTGAGCAGTTCTTC	CSASSGLAGGFEQFF
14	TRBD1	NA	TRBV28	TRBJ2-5	TGTGCCAGCAGAGGACAGGGTCGGGTCGAGACCCAGTACTTC	CASRGQGRVETQYF
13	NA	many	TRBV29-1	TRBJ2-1	TGCAGCGTTGAAAGACCCCGGGAGAATGAGCAGTTCTTC	CSVERPRENEQFF
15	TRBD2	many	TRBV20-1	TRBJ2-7	TGCAGTGCTAGTTTGGTAGTACGGGAGGGGGGCGAGCAGTACTTC	CSASLVVREGGEQYF
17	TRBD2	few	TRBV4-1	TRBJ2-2	TGCGCCAGCAGCCAAGATCAGGCGGGAGGCGACACCGGGGAGCTGTTTTTT	CASSQDQAGGDTGELFF
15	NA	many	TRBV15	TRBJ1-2	TGTGCCACCAGCAGGTATACAGGGTATCTATATGGCTACACCTTC	CATSRYTGYLYGYTF
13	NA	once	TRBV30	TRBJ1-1	TGTGCCTGGAGATGGAGCCGAACCACTGAAGCTTTCTTT	CAWRWSRTTEAFF
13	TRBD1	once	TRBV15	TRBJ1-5	TGTGCCACCAGCGGACAGGGTGGACAGCCCCAGCATTTT	CATSGQGGQPQHF
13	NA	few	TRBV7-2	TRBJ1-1	TGTGCCAGCAGGACTTCCGGCCCCACTGAAGCTTTCTTT	CASRTSGPTEAFF
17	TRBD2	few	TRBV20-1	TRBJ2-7	TGCAGTGCTAGAGGGACTAGCGGGAGCCTATTACCCTACGAGCAGTACTTC	CSARGTSGSLLPYEQYF
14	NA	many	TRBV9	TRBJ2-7	TGTGCCAGCAGCGTACTGGCTGGCTCCTACGAGCAGTACTTC	CASSVLAGSYEQYF
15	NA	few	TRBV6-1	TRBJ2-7	TGTGCCAGCAGTAACAGGCAACTCGCTTCCTACGAGCAGTACTTC	CASSNRQLASYEQYF
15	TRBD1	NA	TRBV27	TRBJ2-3	TGTGCCAGCAGACCTAGGGGGCGCCCTCCAGATACGCAGTATTTT	CASRPRGRPPDTQYF
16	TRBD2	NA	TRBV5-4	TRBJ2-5	TGTGCCAGCAGCTCTACCGGGACTACGGATCCAGGGACCCAGTACTTC	CASSSTGTTDPGTQYF
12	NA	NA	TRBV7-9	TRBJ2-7	TGTGCCAGCAGCGCAGACATTTACGAGCAGTACTTC	CASSADIYEQYF
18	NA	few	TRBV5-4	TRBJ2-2	TGTGCCAGCAGCTTGCGGTTAGGCGGGAAGACGAACACCGGGGAGCTGTTTTTT	CASSLRLGGKTNTGELFF
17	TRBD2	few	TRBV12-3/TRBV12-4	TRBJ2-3	TGTGCCAGCAGTTGGAGGACTAGCGGGGGTCGCACAGATACGCAGTATTTT	CASSWRTSGGRTDTQYF
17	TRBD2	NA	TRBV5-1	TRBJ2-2	TGCGCCAGCAGCAACACCCCGACTAGCGGGAGGCCCGGGGAGCTGTTTTTT	CASSNTPTSGRPGELFF
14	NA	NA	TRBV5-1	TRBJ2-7	TGCGCCAGCAGCTTTGCGGGGGCCAACTACGAGCAGTACTTC	CASSFAGANYEQYF
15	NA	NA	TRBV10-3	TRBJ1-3	TGTGCCATCAGTGAGTCGGGTGATCCTGGAAACACCATATATTTT	CAISESGDPGNTIYF
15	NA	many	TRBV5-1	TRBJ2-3	TGCGCCAGCAGCCCAGGACAGCTAAGCACAGATACGCAGTATTTT	CASSPGQLSTDTQYF
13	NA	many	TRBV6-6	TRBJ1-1	TGTGCCAGCAGCAATACAGGGAACACTGAAGCTTTCTTT	CASSNTGNTEAFF